The 27 T cell receptor beta chains listed next were all sequenced from one sample in a study of blood T cell repertoires in COVID-19. Using immunoSEQ multiplex PCR, the repertoire was profiled, and TCRdb retains in-frame clones only, with some absent. This sample has about 430,000 clones, with around 90% found just once. Sequenced sample: peripheral blood. Receptors were obtained from a young man with COVID-19, enrolled during active disease.

This chain joins TRBV7-3 and TRBJ2-3, with TRBD1 matching 8 bases. The length of the CDR3 is 13 residues. V lost 1 base to trimming and J lost 6 bases; unmatched junction nucleotides: 0. CDR1 is SGHTA and CDR2 is FQGTGA in the germline V gene. In DNA, the CDR3 is TGTGCCAGCAGCTTAAGGGACAGGGATACGCAGTATTTT. Translated, it gives CASSLRDRDTQYF.

The J gene is TRBJ1-2, the V gene TRBV9; the match to TRBD1 covers 8 bases. Losses at the gene ends were 6 bases for V and 4 bases for J; bases not matched to a gene: 5. This CDR3 has 13 residues. CDR1 is SGDLS, CDR2 YYNGEE, per germline. CDR3 amino acids: CASTTTGGYGYTF. The CDR3 DNA follows: TGTGCCAGCACTACCACAGGGGGCTATGGCTACACCTTC.

The chain couples TRBV27 to TRBJ2-3; D is possibly TRBD2 (5 bases). The CDR3 has 14 amino acids. V lost 5 bases and J 2 bases, leaving 11 bases between the germline ends. Germline V lookup: CDR1 MNHEY, CDR2 SMNVEV (reference sequence). The CDR3 reads CASSLAGNTDTQYF. CDR3 DNA: TGTGCCAGCAGTCTGGCGGGTAACACAGATACGCAGTATTTT.

The CDR3 spells CASSIVTSGGNEQFF. The CDR3 nucleotides are TGTGCCAGTAGTATTGTCACTAGCGGGGGAAATGAGCAGTTCTTC. This chain joins TRBV19 and TRBJ2-1; the match to TRBD2 covers 11 bases. The CDR3 covers 15 residues. V shed 3 bases and J 7 bases; nucleotides not matched to a gene: 5. Germline V CDR1 and CDR2: LNHDA, SQIVND (reference sequence).

J is TRBJ2-6 and V is TRBV7-6; 8 nucleotides agree with TRBD1. There are 20 residues in the CDR3. Trimming cost V 2 bases and J 2 bases; bases outside gene matches: 14. Germline-derived CDR1 and CDR2 are SGHVS and FNYEAQ. The CDR3 region is CASSLSSGQGIPPGANVLTF. CDR3 DNA: TGTGCCAGCAGCTTAAGCTCCGGACAGGGTATCCCTCCTGGGGCCAACGTCCTGACTTTC. Drawing the rest from reference TRBV7-6 and TRBJ2-6, the complete variable domain is GAGVSQSPRYKVTKRGQDVALRCDPISGHVSLYWYRQALGQGPEFLTYFNYEAQQDKSGLPNDRFSAERPEGSISTLTIQRTEQRDSAMYRCASSLSSGQGIPPGANVLTFGAGSRLTVL.

This sequence joins TRBV4-1 and TRBJ2-7, with 9 bases aligning to TRBD2. Looked up from germline, CDR1 is MGHRA and CDR2 is YSYEKL. The CDR3 covers 16 residues. With V trimmed by 4 bases and J by 5 bases, 12 bases remained unmatched. The CDR3 region is CASSPGGSGSSNEQYF. The CDR3 region has the DNA TGCGCCAGCAGCCCAGGGGGTAGCGGGAGTTCCAACGAGCAGTACTTC.

CDR3 sequence reads: CASSFGTSGVYEQYF. The CDR3 DNA is TGTGCCAGCAGTTTTGGGACTAGCGGGGTTTACGAGCAGTACTTC. The V call is TRBV27, the J call TRBJ2-7; 13 bases map to TRBD2. This CDR3 contains 15 residues. The J segment lost 4 bases and the V segment lost 3 bases, leaving 3 bases of the junction unmatched. Per germline, CDR1 MNHEY and CDR2 SMNVEV (reference sequence).

This clone was detected ten times or more. Other DNA variants within this sample encode the same CDR3. This chain uses TRBV7-9 with TRBJ2-7; the D is unclear. The V and J ends lost 3 bases and 1 base respectively, with 4 bases between them. Germline lookup yields CDR1 SEHNR and CDR2 FQNEAQ (reference sequence). The CDR3 consists of 12 residues. CDR3 amino acids: CASSLTSYEQYF. In DNA form, the CDR3 reads TGTGCCAGCAGCTTGACTTCCTACGAGCAGTACTTC.

V and J are TRBV9 and TRBJ2-2, with 7 bases identical to TRBD1. The J segment lost 3 bases and the V segment lost 2 bases, leaving 10 bases of the junction unmatched. In germline, CDR1 is SGDLS, CDR2 YYNGEE. CDR3 length: 17 residues. CDR3 bases: TGTGCCAGCAGCGTCTGGTTGGACACAGGGGACACCGGGGAGCTGTTTTTT. Translation gives CASSVWLDTGDTGELFF.

The chain couples TRBV14 to TRBJ2-1; 9 nucleotides match TRBD2. The CDR3 extends over 18 amino acids. Germline V gene lookup returns CDR1 SGHDN and CDR2 FVKESK. Losses at the gene ends were 3 bases for V and 8 bases for J; bases not matched to a gene: 17. The CDR3 nucleotides are TGTGCCAGCAGCCAGTTTTTGACTAGCGGCCCCCCGGGGTATGAGCAGTTCTTC. Residues: CASSQFLTSGPPGYEQFF. The full variable domain, with the rest looked up from reference TRBV14 and TRBJ2-1, is EAGVTQFPSHSVIEKGQTVTLRCDPISGHDNLYWYRRVMGKEIKFLLHFVKESKQDESGMPNNRFLAERTGGTYSTLKVQPAELEDSGVYFCASSQFLTSGPPGYEQFFGPGTRLTVL.

V usage is TRBV27 and J usage is TRBJ1-1; 8 bases are shared with TRBD1. The CDR3 has 16 residues. Germline V gene sequence: CDR1 MNHEY, CDR2 SMNVEV (reference sequence). The ends lost 1 base at V and 1 base at J; junction bases unmatched: 5. CDR3 bases: TGTGCCAGCAGTTTATTCCCGGGACAGGCGAACACTGAAGCTTTCTTT. It yields the protein CASSLFPGQANTEAFF.

This clone was seen only a few times. The rearrangement uses TRBV30 and TRBJ1-1; D perhaps matches TRBD1 (5 bases). The CDR3 is made up of 14 amino acids. V dropped 4 bases and J dropped 1 base, with 13 bases sitting between them. The V gene's germline CDR1 is GTSNPN and CDR2 SVGIG (reference sequence). CDR3 bases: TGTGCCTGGATTAGCGGGGCGGGGAACACTGAAGCTTTCTTT. It specifies CAWISGAGNTEAFF.

The chain combines TRBV5-1 with TRBJ2-7; 7 positions agree with TRBD2. The CDR3 runs to 13 residues. The germline V gene encodes CDR1 SGHRS and CDR2 YFSETQ. Trimming took 5 bases from V and 5 from J; bases not matched to a gene: 7. The DNA for the CDR3 is TGCGCCAGCAGAAGGAGACTAGCTGACGAGCAGTACTTC. Translated: CASRRRLADEQYF.

V is TRBV5-1 and J is TRBJ2-1; a possible D gene is TRBD1 (6 bases). Trimming stripped 2 bases from V and 5 bases from J, with 17 bases between. Germline V gene lookup returns CDR1 SGHRS and CDR2 YFSETQ. The CDR3 covers 16 residues. CDR3 sequence reads: CASSLTGTRRNNEQFF. The CDR3 nucleotides read TGCGCCAGCAGCTTAACCGGGACAAGAAGGAACAATGAGCAGTTCTTC.

This clone was detected once. The CDR3 DNA follows: TGCGCCAGCAGCCCTCGACAGGGGGCGATTACTGAAGCTTTCTTT. This sequence encodes CASSPRQGAITEAFF. V is TRBV4-1 and J is TRBJ1-1; TRBD1 agrees at 10 bases. The CDR3 is 15 amino acids. The junction had 7 bases not matched to a gene; V was cut back by 4 bases and J by 5 bases. The germline gives CDR1 MGHRA, CDR2 YSYEKL.

The chain employs TRBV19 and TRBJ1-1; D is possibly TRBD1 (6 bases). The CDR3 is 10 residues long. Looked up from germline, CDR1 is LNHDA and CDR2 is SQIVND (reference sequence). V was trimmed by 8 bases and J by 7 bases, leaving 8 bases between them. The chain's CDR3 is CASRQDEAFF. The DNA of the CDR3 is TGTGCCAGTCGACAGGATGAAGCTTTCTTT.

The chain recombines TRBV11-3 with TRBJ2-1; D is possibly TRBD1 (5 bases). The V gene's germline CDR1 is SGHNT and CDR2 YENEEA. This CDR3 is built from 14 residues. V was trimmed by 2 bases and J by 8 bases, leaving 13 bases between them. CDR3 sequence: CASSLTSGIDEQFF. The CDR3 coding sequence is TGTGCCAGCAGCTTAACTTCAGGGATCGATGAGCAGTTCTTC.

V is TRBV3-1 (or the pseudogene TRBV3-2) and J is TRBJ2-2; no firm D call. Germline assignment: CDR1 LGHDT and CDR2 YNNKEL (reference sequence). The CDR3 spans 15 residues. Trimming took 2 bases from V and 6 from J, leaving 13 bases between them. The CDR3 protein is CASSQKLYSPGELFF. CDR3 in DNA: TGTGCCAGCAGCCAAAAGCTGTATTCACCCGGGGAGCTGTTTTTT.

This rearrangement joins TRBV11-2 to TRBJ2-3, with D maybe TRBD2 (6 bases). This CDR3 spans 15 amino acids. CDR1 and CDR2 (germline): SGHAT, FQNNGV. Trimming cost V 3 bases and J 6 bases, with 16 bases left between them. The CDR3 bases are TGTGCCAGCAGCTTCCGGACTCCGGGGGTCGATACGCAGTATTTT. Its translation: CASSFRTPGVDTQYF.

This chain joins TRBV6-5 and TRBJ2-7; D is undetermined. In germline, CDR1 is MNHEY, CDR2 SVGAGI. CDR3 size: 13 residues. V shed 6 bases and J shed 4 bases, with 13 bases lying between them. The CDR3 loop is CASSTNGEYEQYF. The CDR3 nucleotides are TGTGCCAGCAGCACAAACGGAGAGTACGAGCAGTACTTC.

The J gene is TRBJ2-1, the V gene TRBV6-5; no clear D. V was shortened by 4 bases and J by 0 bases, with 4 bases between the two germline ends. CDR1 MNHEY and CDR2 SVGAGI come from the germline V gene. CDR3 size: 13 residues. In nucleotides, the CDR3 is TGTGCCAGCAGTTTGAGCTCCTACAATGAGCAGTTCTTC. Protein product: CASSLSSYNEQFF.

The genes are TRBV12-5 and TRBJ2-5; TRBD1 matches 7 bases. The germline V gene has CDR1 LGHNT and CDR2 FRNRAP. This CDR3 has 16 residues. With 5 bases clipped from V and 5 bases from J, the junction kept 14 bases outside the gene matches. For the CDR3, the DNA is TGTGCTAGTGGTCCGATCATAAGGGGGCGGGTTGAGACCCAGTACTTC. This gives the protein CASGPIIRGRVETQYF.

V gene TRBV4-1 combines with J gene TRBJ1-4, with a possible D match to TRBD1 (5 bases). CDR1 and CDR2 from the germline V gene are MGHRA and YSYEKL. The CDR3 contains 11 residues. V lost 3 bases and J lost 13, with 9 bases in between. The CDR3 sequence is CASSQTDRLFF. The CDR3 nucleotides are TGCGCCAGCAGCCAGACAGATAGACTGTTTTTT.

The V gene is TRBV5-1, the J gene TRBJ2-5; D gene uncertain. TRBJ2-7 explains the end of the DNA better; the J call may be wrong. CDR1 is SGHRS and CDR2 is YFSETQ in the germline V gene. This CDR3 spans 12 amino acids. The DNA of the CDR3 is TGCGCCAGCAGATCTTTCGGGTACGAGCAGTACTTC. Its translation is CASRSFGYEQYF.

This chain uses TRBV2 with TRBJ1-6, with D unresolved. This CDR3 has 15 amino acids. With 2 bases removed from V and 8 bases from J, the gap between germline ends came to 13 bases. Germline CDR1 reads SNHLY; CDR2 reads FYNNEI. The CDR3 DNA is TGTGCCAGCAGTGAAACAGAGAATCCCTATTCACCCCTCCACTTT. Its translation is CASSETENPYSPLHF.

The table lists this clone with a few counts. V usage is TRBV12-3 or TRBV12-4 and J usage is TRBJ1-1; no definite D call. CDR3 length equals 11 residues. Between the trimmed V and J ends, which lost 3 bases and 5 bases, there was a span of 4 bases. This CDR3 is CASSLRTEAFF. The CDR3 bases are TGTGCCAGCAGTTTGAGGACTGAAGCTTTCTTT.

The chain employs TRBV27 and TRBJ2-1, with 9 bases aligning to TRBD1. CDR1 MNHEY and CDR2 SMNVEV come from the germline V gene (reference sequence). With 2 bases clipped from V and 9 bases from J, the junction kept 8 bases outside the gene matches. The CDR3 consists of 15 residues. CDR3 nucleotides: TGTGCCAGCAGTTTAATCGGGACAGGGCTTCGTGAGCAGTTCTTC. It translates to CASSLIGTGLREQFF.